These 7 T cell receptor beta chains came from one sample sequenced in a study of shared clonotypes between healthy human individuals. Using immunoSEQ multiplex PCR, the repertoire was profiled, and TCRdb retains in-frame clones only, with some absent. Altogether about 480,000 clones are present, nearly 80% being singletons, with the ten largest covering 12%. Sequencing was carried out using PBMCs. These receptors all come from a woman between 35 and 50 years old in good health. Some clones in this sample may be carry-over from other donors' samples.

The chain combines TRBV11-3 with TRBJ2-3; TRBD2 might be the D (5 bases). CDR1 and CDR2 from the germline V gene are SGHNT and YENEEA. V lost 5 bases to trimming and J lost 6 bases, with 15 bases between them. The CDR3 loop spans 14 amino acids. The DNA for the CDR3 is TGTGCCAGCAGCCCAGCCCGGGGTTGGGATACGCAGTATTTT. This translates into CASSPARGWDTQYF.

This chain connects TRBV28 to TRBJ1-5, with 7 bases matching TRBD1. The germline V gene encodes CDR1 MDHEN and CDR2 SYDVKM. The CDR3 is 15 residues long. With 6 bases clipped from V and 3 bases from J, the junction kept 8 bases outside the gene matches. In nucleotides, the CDR3 is TGTGCCAGCAGCCCAACGGGACAGAACAATCAGCCCCAGCATTTT. Protein product: CASSPTGQNNQPQHF.

Notes on this clone: Other DNA sequences in the sample encode the same CDR3. The gene calls are TRBV20-1 and TRBJ2-7, with a weak D call TRBD2 (6 bases). CDR1 is DFQATT, CDR2 SNEGSKA, per germline (reference sequence). This CDR3 has 11 residues. Deletions cut 3 bases from V and 4 bases from J, with 7 bases between. CDR3 residues: CSASGSYEQYF. The CDR3 DNA sequence: TGCAGTGCTAGCGGGAGTTACGAGCAGTACTTC.

The chain is built from TRBV15 and TRBJ2-3, with D possibly TRBD2 on 6 matching bases. The V end was cut by 0 bases, the J end by 0 bases, with 16 bases between. The CDR3 is made up of 18 amino acids. The V gene's germline CDR1 is LNHNV and CDR2 YYDKDF (reference sequence). CDR3 sequence (DNA): TGTGCCACCAGCAGAGATCCGACTAGGCCGACTAGCACAGATACGCAGTATTTT. Amino acid sequence: CATSRDPTRPTSTDTQYF.

The chain links TRBV11-2 to TRBJ2-2, with D uncertain. Germline V lookup: CDR1 SGHAT, CDR2 FQNNGV. CDR3 size: 14 residues. V gave up 2 bases and J gave up 8 bases, with 12 bases separating them. The CDR3 region is CASSLLRAGGELFF. The CDR3 DNA sequence: TGTGCCAGCAGCTTATTACGTGCCGGTGGGGAGCTGTTTTTT. The full variable domain, rest sourced from reference TRBV11-2 and TRBJ2-2, is EAGVAQSPRYKIIEKRQSVAFWCNPISGHATLYWYQQILGQGPKLLIQFQNNGVVDDSQLPKDRFSAERLKGVDSTLKIQPAKLEDSAVYLCASSLLRAGGELFFGEGSRLTVL.

This chain uses TRBV9 with TRBJ1-1; D is ambiguous. Trimming shortened V by 0 bases and J by 4 bases, and 7 bases separated the two germline ends. CDR3 length equals 13 residues. Germline CDR1 and CDR2: SGDLS and YYNGEE. The CDR3 coding sequence is TGTGCCAGCAGCGTAGGTTGGAGCACTGAAGCTTTCTTT. It codes for CASSVGWSTEAFF.

The J gene is TRBJ2-7, the V gene TRBV6-1; TRBD2 matches at 7 bases. The germline CDR1 and CDR2 sequences are MNHNS and SASEGT. Trimming took 1 base from V and 2 from J; bases not matched to a gene: 5. There are 15 residues in the CDR3. The chain's CDR3 is CASSEGRGGPYEQYF. CDR3 sequence (DNA): TGTGCCAGCAGTGAAGGTCGGGGAGGGCCCTACGAGCAGTACTTC.